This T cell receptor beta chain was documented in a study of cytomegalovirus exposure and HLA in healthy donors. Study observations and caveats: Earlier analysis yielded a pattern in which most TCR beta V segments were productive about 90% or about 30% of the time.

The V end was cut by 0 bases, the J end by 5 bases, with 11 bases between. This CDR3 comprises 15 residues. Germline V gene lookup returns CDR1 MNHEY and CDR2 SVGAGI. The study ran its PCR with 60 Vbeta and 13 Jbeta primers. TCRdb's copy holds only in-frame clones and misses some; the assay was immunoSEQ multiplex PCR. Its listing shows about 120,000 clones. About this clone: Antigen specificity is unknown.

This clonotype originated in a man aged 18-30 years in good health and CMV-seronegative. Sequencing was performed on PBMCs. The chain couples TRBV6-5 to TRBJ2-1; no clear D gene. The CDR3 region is CASSYSPWAHNEQFF. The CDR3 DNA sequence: TGTGCCAGCAGTTACTCCCCCTGGGCACACAATGAGCAGTTCTTC.